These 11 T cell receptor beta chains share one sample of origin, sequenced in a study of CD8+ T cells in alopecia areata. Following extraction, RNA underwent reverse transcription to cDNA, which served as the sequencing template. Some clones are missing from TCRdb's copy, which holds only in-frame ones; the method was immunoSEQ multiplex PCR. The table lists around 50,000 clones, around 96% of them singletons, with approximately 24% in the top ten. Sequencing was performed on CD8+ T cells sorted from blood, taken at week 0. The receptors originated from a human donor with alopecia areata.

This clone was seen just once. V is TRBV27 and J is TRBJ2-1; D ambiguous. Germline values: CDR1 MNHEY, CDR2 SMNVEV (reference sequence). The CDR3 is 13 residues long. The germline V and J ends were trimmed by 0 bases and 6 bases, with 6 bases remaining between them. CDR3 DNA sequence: TGTGCCAGCAGTTTATCGTCCCCCAATGAGCAGTTCTTC. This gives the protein CASSLSSPNEQFF.

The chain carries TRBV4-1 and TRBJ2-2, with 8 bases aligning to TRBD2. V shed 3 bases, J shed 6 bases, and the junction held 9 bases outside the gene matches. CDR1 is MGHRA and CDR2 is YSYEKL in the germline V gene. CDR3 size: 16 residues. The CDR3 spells CASSQNSGTRAGELFF. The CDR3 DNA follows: TGCGCCAGCAGCCAGAACTCCGGGACTAGAGCCGGGGAGCTGTTTTTT.

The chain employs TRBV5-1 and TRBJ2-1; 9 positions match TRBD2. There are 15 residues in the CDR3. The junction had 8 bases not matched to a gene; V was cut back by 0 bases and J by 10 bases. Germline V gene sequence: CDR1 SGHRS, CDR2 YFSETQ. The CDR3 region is CASSLGSGGLSEQFF. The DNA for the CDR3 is TGCGCCAGCAGCTTGGGTAGCGGGGGCTTGAGCGAGCAGTTCTTC. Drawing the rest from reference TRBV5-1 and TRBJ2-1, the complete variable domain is KAGVTQTPRYLIKTRGQQVTLSCSPISGHRSVSWYQQTPGQGLQFLFEYFSETQRNKGNFPGRFSGRQFSNSRSEMNVSTLELGDSALYLCASSLGSGGLSEQFFGPGTRLTVL.

In nucleotides, the CDR3 is TGTGCCAGCAGCTCCCCTAACAATGAGCAGTTCTTC. Its translation is CASSSPNNEQFF. This chain uses TRBV7-9 with TRBJ2-1; no firm D call. Per the germline V gene, CDR1 is SEHNR and CDR2 is FQNEAQ (reference sequence). CDR3 length: 12 amino acids. V was trimmed by 4 bases and J by 5 bases, leaving 6 bases between them.

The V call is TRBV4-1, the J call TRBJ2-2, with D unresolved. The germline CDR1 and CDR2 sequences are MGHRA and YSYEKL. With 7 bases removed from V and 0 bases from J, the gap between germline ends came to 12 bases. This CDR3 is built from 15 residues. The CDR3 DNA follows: TGCGCCAGCAAGTTTAGCCCTGCGAACACCGGGGAGCTGTTTTTT. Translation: CASKFSPANTGELFF.

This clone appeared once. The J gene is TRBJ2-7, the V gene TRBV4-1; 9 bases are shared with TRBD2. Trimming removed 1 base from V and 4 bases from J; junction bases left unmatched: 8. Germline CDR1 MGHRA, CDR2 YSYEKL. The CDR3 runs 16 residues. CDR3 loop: CASSQGPAGGRYEQYF. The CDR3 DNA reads TGCGCCAGCAGCCAAGGACCAGCGGGGGGACGATACGAGCAGTACTTC.

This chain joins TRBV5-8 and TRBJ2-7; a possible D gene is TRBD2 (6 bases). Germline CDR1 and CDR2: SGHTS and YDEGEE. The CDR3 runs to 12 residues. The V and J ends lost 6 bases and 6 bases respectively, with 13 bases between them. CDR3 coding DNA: TGTGCCAGCACCATCGGGGGTACCGAGCAGTACTTC. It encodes CASTIGGTEQYF.

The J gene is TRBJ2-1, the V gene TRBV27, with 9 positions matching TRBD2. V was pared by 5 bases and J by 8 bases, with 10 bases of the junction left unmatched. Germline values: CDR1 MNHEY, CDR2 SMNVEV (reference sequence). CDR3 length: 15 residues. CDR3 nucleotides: TGTGCCAGCAGTCAGAGGGGCGGGGGGGGGTATGAGCAGTTCTTC. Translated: CASSQRGGGGYEQFF.

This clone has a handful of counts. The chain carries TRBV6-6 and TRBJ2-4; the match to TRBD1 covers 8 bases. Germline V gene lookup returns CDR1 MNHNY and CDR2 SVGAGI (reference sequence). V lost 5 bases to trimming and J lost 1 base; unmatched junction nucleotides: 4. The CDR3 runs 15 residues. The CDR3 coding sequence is TGTGCCAGCAGTCTGGACAGGGAGGCCAAAAACATTCAGTACTTC. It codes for CASSLDREAKNIQYF.

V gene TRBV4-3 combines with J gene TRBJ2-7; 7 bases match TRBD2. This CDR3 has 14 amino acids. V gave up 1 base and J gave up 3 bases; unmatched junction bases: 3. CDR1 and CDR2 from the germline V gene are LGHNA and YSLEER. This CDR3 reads CASSQGEGRYEQYF. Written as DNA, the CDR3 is TGCGCCAGCAGCCAAGGGGAGGGTCGCTACGAGCAGTACTTC.

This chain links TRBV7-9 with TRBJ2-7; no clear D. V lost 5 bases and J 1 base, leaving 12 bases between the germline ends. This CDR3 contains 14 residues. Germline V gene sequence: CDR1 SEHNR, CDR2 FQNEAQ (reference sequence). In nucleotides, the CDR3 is TGTGCCAGCAGCAATTCCTCCCTATCCTACGAGCAGTACTTC. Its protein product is CASSNSSLSYEQYF.